One and the same sample provided the 32 T cell receptor beta chains below, sequenced in a study of shared clonotypes between healthy human individuals. This table comes from immunoSEQ multiplex PCR, and its TCRdb copy is limited to in-frame clones, with some not included. The table has over a million clones, about 77% seen once. The sequenced material came from memory CD4+ T cells sorted from blood. Subset reported: CD45RA-negative fraction. The source is a man between 18 and 29 years old in good health.

This clone was found once. This chain joins TRBV19 and TRBJ2-2; no clear D. The length of the CDR3 is 12 residues. Germline-derived CDR1 and CDR2 are LNHDA and SQIVND (reference sequence). The germline V and J ends were trimmed by 5 bases and 7 bases, with 8 bases remaining between them. CDR3: CASSGPLGELFF. DNA of the CDR3: TGTGCCAGTAGTGGTCCTCTCGGGGAGCTGTTTTTT.

This clone was detected only a few times. The chain recombines TRBV28 with TRBJ1-1; perhaps TRBD1 as D (5 bases). This CDR3 is 14 amino acids long. Trimming took 5 bases from V and 4 from J, leaving 14 bases between them. Per germline, CDR1 MDHEN and CDR2 SYDVKM. The CDR3 protein is CASSPSRQFTEAFF. Written as DNA, the CDR3 is TGTGCCAGCAGTCCCTCTAGACAGTTCACTGAAGCTTTCTTT.

The chain joins TRBV29-1 to TRBJ1-5; D might be TRBD1 (6 bases). The CDR3 has 12 amino acids. Germline lookup yields CDR1 SQVTM and CDR2 ANQGSEA. V was pared by 7 bases and J by 5 bases, with 12 bases between. The DNA of the CDR3 is TGCAGCGGGGCGTCAGGGGATCAGCCCCAGCATTTT. Amino acid sequence: CSGASGDQPQHF.

This chain connects TRBV6-1 to TRBJ1-5; TRBD1 agrees at 8 bases. CDR1 is MNHNS, CDR2 SASEGT, per germline. CDR3 size: 15 residues. Trimming at V came to 5 bases and at J to 6 bases, leaving 9 bases not matched to a gene. In DNA form, the CDR3 reads TGTGCCAGCAGTTCCGGACAGGGAATGGTTCAGCCCCAGCATTTT. It yields the protein CASSSGQGMVQPQHF.

V is TRBV10-3 and J is TRBJ2-1; D may be TRBD2 (6 bases). Germline V gives CDR1 ENHRY, CDR2 SYGVKD. CDR3 length: 16 amino acids. V was cut by 3 bases and J by 6 bases, with 18 bases left in between. CDR3 protein: CAISDPLEGGVNEQFF. In DNA form, the CDR3 reads TGTGCCATCAGTGACCCCCTGGAGGGCGGGGTCAATGAGCAGTTCTTC.

The chain has TRBV27 and TRBJ1-6; D not certain. This CDR3 comprises 13 residues. Germline V gives CDR1 MNHEY, CDR2 SMNVEV (reference sequence). V was cut by 7 bases and J by 3 bases, with 7 bases left in between. The CDR3 DNA reads TGTGCCAGCACGACGGTCTATAATTCACCCCTCCACTTT. Protein product: CASTTVYNSPLHF.

The chain couples TRBV5-6 to TRBJ1-2, with D maybe TRBD1 (6 bases). From germline, CDR1 is SGHDT and CDR2 YYEEEE. V was trimmed by 6 bases and J by 8 bases, leaving 20 bases between them. This CDR3 has 14 residues. The CDR3 DNA follows: TGTGCCAGCACCGGACTCGGGGGGCTACGGGGCTACACCTTC. Translating it yields CASTGLGGLRGYTF.

The rearrangement joins TRBV13 to TRBJ2-1; 9 bases map to TRBD2. This CDR3 is 17 amino acids long. V lost 0 bases, J lost 4 bases, and 7 bases stayed unmatched. Looked up from germline, CDR1 is PRHDT and CDR2 is FYEKMQ (reference sequence). The DNA for the CDR3 is TGTGCCAGCAGCTTAGGGTGGTCTAGCGGGAAGTACAATGAGCAGTTCTTC. As protein: CASSLGWSSGKYNEQFF.

As DNA, the CDR3 is TGCGCCAGCAGCTTGGCAGTCTATTCACCCCTCCACTTT. Translated, it gives CASSLAVYSPLHF. This chain uses TRBV5-1 with TRBJ1-6; D is ambiguous. Germline V gene lookup returns CDR1 SGHRS and CDR2 YFSETQ. V lost 0 bases and J 8 bases, leaving 6 bases between the germline ends. The CDR3 has 13 amino acids.

The chain employs TRBV7-2 and TRBJ2-7; unclear D gene. There are 12 residues in the CDR3. Trimming pared 5 bases from V and 7 bases from J, leaving 12 bases between. The germline V gene encodes CDR1 SGHTA and CDR2 FQGNSA. CDR3 sequence reads: CASSLDFGEQYF. In DNA, the CDR3 is TGTGCCAGCAGCCTTGACTTTGGGGAGCAGTACTTC.

This rearrangement joins TRBV4-3 to TRBJ2-7; 11 bases agree with TRBD2. The germline V gene encodes CDR1 LGHNA and CDR2 YSLEER. V lost 2 bases and J lost 3; bases outside the gene matches: 3. This CDR3 contains 15 residues. CDR3 in DNA: TGCGCCAGCAGCCAAACTAGCGGGGGAATCTACGAGCAGTACTTC. Its protein product is CASSQTSGGIYEQYF.

This sequence joins TRBV4-1 and TRBJ1-6; D gene ambiguous. V lost 0 bases, J lost 9 bases, and 12 bases lay in between. The germline CDR1 and CDR2 sequences are MGHRA and YSYEKL. The CDR3 runs to 15 residues. The CDR3 sequence: CASSQESAALSPLHF. The CDR3 region has the DNA TGCGCCAGCAGCCAAGAATCGGCTGCTCTTTCACCCCTCCACTTT.

Concerning this clone: At the DNA level, this CDR3 is encoded by other sequences in the same sample as well. This CDR3 reads CASSLKGTDTQYF. CDR3 in DNA: TGTGCCAGCAGCTTAAAGGGCACAGATACGCAGTATTTT. This chain joins TRBV5-6 and TRBJ2-3; D is unresolved. Germline V lookup: CDR1 SGHDT, CDR2 YYEEEE. This CDR3 contains 13 residues. V gave up 2 bases and J gave up 1 base, with 5 bases separating them.

The DNA of the CDR3 is TGTGCCAGCCGTACACTAGCGGGAGTGTTGGCGCAGTATTTT. Amino acid sequence: CASRTLAGVLAQYF. V and J are TRBV6-1 and TRBJ2-3; 11 nucleotides match TRBD2. This CDR3 is built from 14 residues. Germline-derived CDR1 and CDR2 are MNHNS and SASEGT. V was pared by 8 bases and J by 10 bases, with 11 bases of the junction left unmatched.

This clone was seen more than once but under ten times. V and J are TRBV30 and TRBJ1-4, with D unresolved. Germline values: CDR1 GTSNPN, CDR2 SVGIG (reference sequence). Trimming took off 0 bases at V and 6 bases at J, with 5 bases between the two ends. The CDR3 has 12 amino acids. This chain's CDR3 is CAWSVLDEKLFF. The CDR3 DNA reads as TGTGCCTGGAGTGTACTGGATGAAAAACTGTTTTTT.

Concerning this clone itself: Within the sample, other DNA sequences also encode this same CDR3. The chain employs TRBV5-1 and TRBJ1-5, with 9 bases matching TRBD1. Germline trimming cut 4 bases from V and 5 bases from J; bases unmatched to any gene: 4. The CDR3 sequence is 14 residues long. CDR1 SGHRS and CDR2 YFSETQ come from the germline V gene. The CDR3 bases are TGCGCCAGCAGCCCCGACAGGGGGGATCAGCCCCAGCATTTT. It encodes CASSPDRGDQPQHF.

The rearrangement joins TRBV28 to TRBJ2-5; D is perhaps TRBD2 (7 bases). Per the germline V gene, CDR1 is MDHEN and CDR2 is SYDVKM. V lost 6 bases and J lost 1, with 12 bases in between. CDR3 length: 14 residues. The CDR3 is CASRQGTIQETQYF. DNA for the CDR3: TGTGCCAGCAGGCAGGGGACTATCCAAGAGACCCAGTACTTC.

This clone has just one count. The chain is built from TRBV18 and TRBJ2-5, with D hard to call. Between the trimmed V and J ends, which lost 3 bases and 4 bases, there was a span of 9 bases. The CDR3 contains 13 residues. Germline CDR1 KGHSH, CDR2 LQKENI. For the CDR3, the DNA is TGTGCCAGCTCACCGCTTTGGGGAGAGACCCAGTACTTC. Translation: CASSPLWGETQYF.

The V call is TRBV6-6, the J call TRBJ2-7; D not resolved. Germline V CDR1 and CDR2: MNHNY, SVGAGI (reference sequence). There are 13 residues in the CDR3. The V end was cut by 1 base, the J end by 4 bases, with 8 bases between. The DNA for the CDR3 is TGTGCCAGCAGTTACTTGGACCGATACGAGCAGTACTTC. Its translation is CASSYLDRYEQYF.

The chain couples TRBV9 to TRBJ2-5; D perhaps matches TRBD2 (6 bases). The CDR3 covers 16 residues. V was cut by 0 bases and J by 4 bases, with 16 bases left in between. CDR1 is SGDLS, CDR2 YYNGEE, per germline. The CDR3 sequence: CASSVGFGSPGETQYF. As DNA, the CDR3 is TGTGCCAGCAGCGTAGGGTTCGGGAGCCCCGGAGAGACCCAGTACTTC.

The genes are TRBV2 and TRBJ2-2; D possibly matches TRBD1 or TRBD2 (5 bases each). This CDR3 has 14 amino acids. V shed 6 bases and J shed 6 bases, with 14 bases lying between them. Germline CDR1 is SNHLY and CDR2 is FYNNEI. The CDR3: CASRGDRSSGELFF. CDR3 coding DNA: TGTGCCAGCAGAGGGGACCGGTCGTCCGGGGAGCTGTTTTTT.

This clone was seen more than once but under ten times. The rearrangement joins TRBV4-3 to TRBJ2-1; no firm D call. Looked up from germline, CDR1 is LGHNA and CDR2 is YSLEER. Trimming removed 0 bases at V and 10 bases at J, with 13 bases between. This CDR3 comprises 14 residues. CDR3: CASSQDPSSYEQFF. CDR3 bases: TGCGCCAGCAGCCAAGATCCGTCGAGCTACGAGCAGTTCTTC.

This clone was observed a few times. The V call is TRBV6-5, the J call TRBJ2-7, with D possibly being TRBD2 (5 bases). The germline V gene encodes CDR1 MNHEY and CDR2 SVGAGI. Trimming removed 5 bases from V and 0 bases from J, with 11 bases in between. This CDR3 has 14 amino acids. In DNA, the CDR3 is TGTGCCAGCAGTCCGAGCGGAGCCTCCTACGAGCAGTACTTC. It encodes CASSPSGASYEQYF.

This chain links TRBV27 with TRBJ2-1; 8 positions agree with TRBD2. V lost 8 bases, J lost 10 bases, and 10 bases stayed unmatched. This CDR3 has 13 amino acids. Germline V gives CDR1 MNHEY, CDR2 SMNVEV (reference sequence). The CDR3 protein is CASQRNAGGEQFF. The CDR3 DNA is TGTGCCAGCCAAAGGAACGCGGGAGGCGAGCAGTTCTTC.

The V call is TRBV28, the J call TRBJ1-4; tentatively, D is TRBD1 (5 bases). Germline V lookup: CDR1 MDHEN, CDR2 SYDVKM. The V and J ends lost 8 bases and 0 bases respectively, with 22 bases between them. CDR3 length equals 18 residues. The CDR3 region is CASYPRGGGSATNEKLFF. The CDR3 nucleotides are TGTGCCAGCTACCCTCGGGGGGGAGGATCTGCAACTAATGAAAAACTGTTTTTT.

The rearrangement uses TRBV6-1 and TRBJ2-1; TRBD1 matches at 9 bases. The V gene end was trimmed by 4 bases and the J gene end by 1 base; junction bases not matched to a gene: 2. Looked up from germline, CDR1 is MNHNS and CDR2 is SASEGT. This CDR3 region has 15 residues. CDR3 in DNA: TGTGCCAGCAGTGGAGGACAGGGGTCCTACAATGAGCAGTTCTTC. Residues: CASSGGQGSYNEQFF.

CDR3 DNA sequence: TGTGCCAGCAGCTTTGGCGCGACAGGGGTCAGCAACGTCCTGACTTTC. Protein sequence: CASSFGATGVSNVLTF. This chain connects TRBV5-4 to TRBJ2-6; TRBD1 aligns across 8 bases. Germline V gene sequence: CDR1 SGHNT, CDR2 YYREEE (reference sequence). The CDR3 loop spans 16 amino acids. The V and J ends lost 2 bases and 9 bases, in that order; junction bases with no gene match: 10. Drawing the rest from reference TRBV5-4 and TRBJ2-6, the complete variable domain is ETGVTQSPTHLIKTRGQQVTLRCSSQSGHNTVSWYQQALGQGPQFIFQYYREEENGRGNFPPRFSGLQFPNYSSELNVNALELDDSALYLCASSFGATGVSNVLTFGAGSRLTVL.

The sample holds one count of this clone. This chain joins TRBV5-5 and TRBJ2-3; TRBD1 matches at 9 bases. Germline CDR1 SGHKS, CDR2 YYEKEE (reference sequence). The length of the CDR3 is 13 residues. V dropped 2 bases and J dropped 9; count of bases not matched to a gene: 4. The CDR3 spells CASSFTGGSTQYF. The DNA for the CDR3 is TGTGCCAGCAGCTTTACAGGGGGCTCAACGCAGTATTTT.

As to this clone: Other DNA sequences in the same sample also yield this CDR3. This sequence joins TRBV14 and TRBJ1-2; D uncertain. The CDR3 sequence is 11 residues long. Trimming removed 3 bases at V and 5 bases at J, with 4 bases between. Germline CDR1 is SGHDN and CDR2 is FVKESK. CDR3 amino acids: CASSQGYGYTF. The CDR3 DNA follows: TGTGCCAGCAGCCAGGGGTATGGCTACACCTTC. The whole variable domain, remainder taken from reference TRBV14 and TRBJ1-2, is EAGVTQFPSHSVIEKGQTVTLRCDPISGHDNLYWYRRVMGKEIKFLLHFVKESKQDESGMPNNRFLAERTGGTYSTLKVQPAELEDSGVYFCASSQGYGYTFGSGTRLTVV.

The table lists this clone with a few counts. The chain links TRBV5-6 to TRBJ2-2; 7 nucleotides line up with TRBD1. The trim removed 0 bases at V and 4 bases at J, leaving 6 bases unmatched. This CDR3 is 16 amino acids long. Per the germline V gene, CDR1 is SGHDT and CDR2 is YYEEEE. CDR3 coding DNA: TGTGCCAGCAGCTTGGCCGGCCAGGGGGTCACCGGGGAGCTGTTTTTT. Its translation: CASSLAGQGVTGELFF.

This chain uses TRBV5-1 with TRBJ1-4; D is possibly TRBD1 (6 bases). CDR3 length: 15 amino acids. The germline V gene encodes CDR1 SGHRS and CDR2 YFSETQ. Trimming pared 1 base from V and 8 bases from J, leaving 15 bases between. The CDR3 DNA sequence: TGCGCCAGCAGCTTGAATGGGGGCGTAAACGAAAAACTGTTTTTT. Encoded protein: CASSLNGGVNEKLFF. The whole variable domain, filled in from reference TRBV5-1 and TRBJ1-4, reads KAGVTQTPRYLIKTRGQQVTLSCSPISGHRSVSWYQQTPGQGLQFLFEYFSETQRNKGNFPGRFSGRQFSNSRSEMNVSTLELGDSALYLCASSLNGGVNEKLFFGSGTQLSVL.

The CDR3 DNA follows: TGTGCCAGCAGCTTGGGACCGGCCGGCGAGCAGTACTTC. Translating gives CASSLGPAGEQYF. The chain has TRBV7-2 and TRBJ2-7, with D possibly called TRBD1 or TRBD2 (5 bases each). Germline values: CDR1 SGHTA, CDR2 FQGNSA. V was shortened by 3 bases and J by 6 bases, with 12 bases between the two germline ends. The CDR3 contains 13 residues.